This TCR beta chain was captured by sequencing in a study of radiotherapy plus CTLA-4 blockade in lung cancer. Regarding the study as a whole: Early shifts in blood T cell clones, with interferon-beta, reportedly predicted response best.

TCRdb keeps only in-frame clones here, not all; method: immunoSEQ multiplex PCR. The data contain 60,000 to 70,000 clones, around 80% of them singletons. In this sample, this clone turned up a few times. Its antigen is not identified. This CDR3 is built from 14 residues. Germline V CDR1 and CDR2: MGHRA, YSYEKL. J gave up 8 bases and V 0 bases, and 3 bases lay outside the gene matches. The sequence derives from a human donor with non-small cell lung cancer who had a complete response to radiotherapy plus ipilimumab. J is TRBJ2-1 and V is TRBV4-1, with 8 bases aligning to TRBD1. The sequenced sample was peripheral blood, obtained from a patient treated with radiotherapy plus ipilimumab. CDR3 amino acids: CASSQEDRGYEQFF. In DNA, the CDR3 is TGCGCCAGCAGCCAAGAAGACAGGGGCTATGAGCAGTTCTTC.